These 18 T cell receptor beta chains came from one sample sequenced in a study of cytomegalovirus exposure and HLA in healthy donors. PCR employed 60 Vbeta and 13 Jbeta primers. Measured with immunoSEQ multiplex PCR; TCRdb has only the in-frame clones, and not every one. Of over 80,000 clones in the sample, roughly 60% are singletons; the top ten hold approximately 5.8%. The source material was PBMCs. These receptors all come from a boy aged 5-17 years in good health and CMV-seropositive.

This chain uses TRBV7-9 with TRBJ2-7, with 10 bases identical to TRBD2. This CDR3 spans 15 amino acids. The V and J ends lost 4 bases and 1 base, in that order; junction bases with no gene match: 4. Per germline, CDR1 SEHNR and CDR2 FQNEAQ (reference sequence). The CDR3 region is CASSSGTSESYEQYF. CDR3 bases: TGTGCCAGCAGCTCCGGGACTAGCGAGTCCTACGAGCAGTACTTC.

CDR3 sequence: CASSGAGGMAETQYF. The CDR3 nucleotides read TGTGCCAGCAGCGGAGCGGGAGGTATGGCAGAGACCCAGTACTTC. V and J are TRBV9 and TRBJ2-5; TRBD2 aligns across 9 bases. The germline gives CDR1 SGDLS, CDR2 YYNGEE. The CDR3 extends over 15 amino acids. V trimming: 3 bases; J trimming: 4 bases; junction bases outside the gene matches: 7.

The chain is built from TRBV6-1 and TRBJ1-1; D possibly corresponds to TRBD1 (6 bases). Per germline, CDR1 MNHNS and CDR2 SASEGT. This CDR3 region has 15 residues. Trimming took 3 bases from V and 2 from J, leaving 13 bases between them. This chain's CDR3 is CASSDFRGPNTEAFF. CDR3 nucleotides: TGTGCCAGCAGTGATTTCAGGGGCCCTAACACTGAAGCTTTCTTT.

The chain has TRBV9 and TRBJ1-2, with 10 bases aligning to TRBD1. CDR3 size: 16 residues. J lost 2 bases, V lost 4 bases, and 8 bases had no gene match. Germline V CDR1 and CDR2: SGDLS, YYNGEE. The CDR3 sequence: CASSTRTGGYNYGYTF. The DNA of the CDR3 is TGTGCCAGCAGCACCCGGACAGGGGGGTACAACTATGGCTACACCTTC.

V gene TRBV30 combines with J gene TRBJ2-7, with D maybe TRBD2 (5 bases). Deletions cut 0 bases from V and 0 bases from J, with 9 bases between. Germline-derived CDR1 and CDR2 are GTSNPN and SVGIG (reference sequence). CDR3 size: 14 residues. The CDR3 region has the DNA TGTGCCTGGAGTGTACAGACTAACTCCTACGAGCAGTACTTC. It yields the protein CAWSVQTNSYEQYF.

A remark on this clone: Mismatch with germline at one junction end may stem from a read error. The chain recombines TRBV2 with TRBJ1-2; TRBD1 is a possible D gene (5 bases). This CDR3 comprises 14 residues. Germline CDR1 and CDR2: SNHLY and FYNNEI. The CDR3 region has the DNA TGTGCCAGCAGTGAAATGGACACCCTCTATGGCTACCCCTTC. Amino acids: CASSEMDTLYGYPF.

Worth noting for this clone: The junction departs from germline at one end; a sequencing error may be responsible. The chain combines TRBV19 with TRBJ1-4, with 8 nucleotides matching TRBD1. The germline V gene encodes CDR1 LNHDA and CDR2 SQIVND (reference sequence). The CDR3 extends over 15 amino acids. As DNA, the CDR3 is TGTGCCGGTAGTGGCAGACAGGGGAGGGACGAAAAACTGTTTTTT. Amino acid sequence: CAGSGRQGRDEKLFF.

The rearrangement uses TRBV29-1 and TRBJ2-3; perhaps TRBD2 as D (5 bases). Trimming left V 6 bases short and J 5 bases short, with 12 bases between. This CDR3 has 12 residues. CDR1 and CDR2 from the germline V gene are SQVTM and ANQGSEA. The CDR3 nucleotides are TGCAGCGTAATCGAGGAGGAAGATACGCAGTATTTT. It yields the protein CSVIEEEDTQYF.

This chain joins TRBV30 and TRBJ2-1, with D possibly being TRBD2 (6 bases). The CDR3 is 15 residues long. CDR1 and CDR2 from the germline V gene are GTSNPN and SVGIG (reference sequence). Deletions cut 1 base from V and 6 bases from J, with 16 bases between. This chain's CDR3 is CAWSDPVRRGNEQFF. DNA for the CDR3: TGTGCCTGGAGTGACCCCGTTCGGAGGGGCAATGAGCAGTTCTTC.

The chain joins TRBV7-9 to TRBJ2-2, with TRBD2 matching over 7 bases. Trimming at V came to 1 base and at J to 6 bases, leaving 5 bases not matched to a gene. This CDR3 is 15 amino acids long. From germline, CDR1 is SEHNR and CDR2 FQNEAQ (reference sequence). CDR3 in amino acids: CASSLGGGSAGELFF. CDR3 in DNA: TGTGCCAGCAGCTTAGGGGGCGGGAGCGCCGGGGAGCTGTTTTTT.

The chain couples TRBV6-6 to TRBJ1-1; TRBD1 might be the D (6 bases). This CDR3 spans 15 amino acids. Trimming took 6 bases from V and 0 from J, leaving 14 bases between them. Germline V gene sequence: CDR1 MNHNY, CDR2 SVGAGI (reference sequence). The DNA of the CDR3 is TGTGCCAGCAGCCCCAGGGGTGAGCTGAACACTGAAGCTTTCTTT. Translation gives CASSPRGELNTEAFF.

This clone showed up just a few times. The V and J genes are TRBV7-9 and TRBJ2-7, with D possibly TRBD2 on 6 matching bases. The CDR3 runs to 13 residues. The V gene's germline CDR1 is SEHNR and CDR2 FQNEAQ (reference sequence). V shed 6 bases and J shed 6 bases, with 15 bases lying between them. DNA of the CDR3: TGTGCCAGCAGTGAAGACAGACTAGGCGAGCAGTACTTC. It translates to CASSEDRLGEQYF.

The chain uses TRBV4-1 and TRBJ2-7; TRBD1 agrees at 9 bases. Germline-derived CDR1 and CDR2 are MGHRA and YSYEKL. V lost 3 bases, J lost 4 bases, and 7 bases stayed unmatched. The CDR3 sequence is 15 residues long. The CDR3 protein is CASSHAGTGQYEQYF. In nucleotides, the CDR3 is TGCGCCAGCAGCCATGCTGGGACAGGGCAATACGAGCAGTACTTC.

This sequence joins TRBV5-4 and TRBJ2-7; a possible D gene is TRBD1 (5 bases). The V gene's germline CDR1 is SGHNT and CDR2 YYREEE (reference sequence). The CDR3 consists of 14 residues. Trimming shortened V by 1 base and J by 2 bases, and 10 bases separated the two germline ends. The CDR3 coding sequence is TGTGCCAGCAGCTTGTCAGGGCCCCCCTACGAGCAGTACTTC. It codes for CASSLSGPPYEQYF.

This clone was detected a few times. This sequence joins TRBV18 and TRBJ1-1; D gene ambiguous. Germline V gene sequence: CDR1 KGHSH, CDR2 LQKENI. CDR3 length equals 13 residues. V was shortened by 3 bases and J by 2 bases, with 7 bases between the two germline ends. The CDR3 protein is CASSPPGNTEAFF. The CDR3 DNA is TGTGCCAGCTCACCTCCAGGCAACACTGAAGCTTTCTTT. Drawing the rest from reference TRBV18 and TRBJ1-1, the complete variable domain is NAGVMQNPRHLVRRRGQEARLRCSPMKGHSHVYWYRQLPEEGLKFMVYLQKENIIDESGMPKERFSAEFPKEGPSILRIQQVVRGDSAAYFCASSPPGNTEAFFGQGTRLTVV.

This clone was observed a few times. V gene TRBV27 combines with J gene TRBJ1-1; TRBD1 might be the D (6 bases). Per the germline V gene, CDR1 is MNHEY and CDR2 is SMNVEV (reference sequence). The CDR3 loop spans 16 amino acids. V lost 2 bases and J 0 bases, leaving 13 bases between the germline ends. The CDR3: CASSLTQGYMNTEAFF. DNA of the CDR3: TGTGCCAGCAGTTTAACACAGGGATACATGAACACTGAAGCTTTCTTT.

V usage is TRBV19 and J usage is TRBJ1-6, with D possibly being TRBD1 (5 bases). This CDR3 spans 16 amino acids. Deletions cut 5 bases from V and 5 bases from J, with 16 bases between. CDR1 LNHDA and CDR2 SQIVND come from the germline V gene (reference sequence). CDR3 bases: TGTGCCAGTAGTCCGCGACAGTACTCGGATAATTCACCCCTCCACTTT. Translation gives CASSPRQYSDNSPLHF.

The rearrangement joins TRBV5-1 to TRBJ1-2, with D unresolved. Per the germline V gene, CDR1 is SGHRS and CDR2 is YFSETQ. This CDR3 spans 14 amino acids. Trimming stripped 4 bases from V and 3 bases from J, with 13 bases between. CDR3 coding DNA: TGCGCCAGCAGCACACAGTCCGGGGACTATGGCTACACCTTC. It specifies CASSTQSGDYGYTF.